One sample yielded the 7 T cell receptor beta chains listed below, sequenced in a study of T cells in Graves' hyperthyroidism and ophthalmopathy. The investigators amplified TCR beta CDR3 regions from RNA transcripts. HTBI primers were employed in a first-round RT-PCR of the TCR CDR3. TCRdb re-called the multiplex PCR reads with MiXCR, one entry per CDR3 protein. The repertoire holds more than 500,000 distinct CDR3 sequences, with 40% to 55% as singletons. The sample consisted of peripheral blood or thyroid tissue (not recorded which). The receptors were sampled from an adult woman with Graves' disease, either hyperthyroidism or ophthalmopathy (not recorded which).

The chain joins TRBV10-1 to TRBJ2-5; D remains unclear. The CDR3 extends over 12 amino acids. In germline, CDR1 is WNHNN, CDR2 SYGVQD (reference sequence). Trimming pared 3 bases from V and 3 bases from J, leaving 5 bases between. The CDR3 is CASSDGKETQYF. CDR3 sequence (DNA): TGCGCCAGCAGTGACGGAAAAGAGACCCAGTACTTC.

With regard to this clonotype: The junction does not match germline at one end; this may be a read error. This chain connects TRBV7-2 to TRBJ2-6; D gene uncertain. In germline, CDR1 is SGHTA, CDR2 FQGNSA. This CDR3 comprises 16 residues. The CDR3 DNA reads TGCGCCAGCAGTCAAAGTCTTGGGGCTGGGGCCAACGTCCTGACTTTC. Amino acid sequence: CASSQSLGAGANVLTF.

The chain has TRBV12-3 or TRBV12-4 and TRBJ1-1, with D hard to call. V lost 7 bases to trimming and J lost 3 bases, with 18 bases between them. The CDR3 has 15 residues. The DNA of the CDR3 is TGTGCCAGCACCGACGCGGGAGATGGGGACACTGAAGCTTTCTTT. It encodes CASTDAGDGDTEAFF.

The CDR3 is CATSRVRSGGGELFF. CDR3 coding DNA: TGTGCCACCAGCAGAGTCCGTTCGGGAGGCGGGGAGCTGTTTTTT. V usage is TRBV15 and J usage is TRBJ2-2, with 7 bases aligning to TRBD2. Germline assignment: CDR1 LNHNV and CDR2 YYDKDF (reference sequence). Germline trimming cut 1 base from V and 7 bases from J; bases unmatched to any gene: 6. The CDR3 extends over 15 amino acids. Full variable domain (outside the CDR3, taken from reference TRBV15 and TRBJ2-2): DAMVIQNPRYQVTQFGKPVTLSCSQTLNHNVMYWYQQKSSQAPKLLFHYYDKDFNNEADTPDNFQSRRPNTSFCFLDIRSPGLGDTAMYLCATSRVRSGGGELFFGEGSRLTVL.

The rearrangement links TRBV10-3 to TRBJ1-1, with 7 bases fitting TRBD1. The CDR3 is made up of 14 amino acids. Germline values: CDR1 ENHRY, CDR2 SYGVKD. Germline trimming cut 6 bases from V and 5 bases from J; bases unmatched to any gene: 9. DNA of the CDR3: TGTGCCATCAGCTCCGGACAGGTTCTGACTGAAGCTTTCTTT. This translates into CAISSGQVLTEAFF.

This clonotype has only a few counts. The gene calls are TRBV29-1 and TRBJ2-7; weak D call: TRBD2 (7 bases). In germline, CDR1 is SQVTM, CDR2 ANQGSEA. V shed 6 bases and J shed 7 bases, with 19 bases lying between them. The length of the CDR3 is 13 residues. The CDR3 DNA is TGCAGCGTCGGCGGGGGCGTCCTAGGTGAGCAGTACTTC. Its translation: CSVGGGVLGEQYF.

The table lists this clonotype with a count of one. This CDR3 is CASSPRARYEQYF. CDR3 bases: TGTGCCAGCTCACCGAGGGCCAGGTACGAGCAGTACTTC. The chain employs TRBV18 and TRBJ2-7; perhaps TRBD2 as D (5 bases). The CDR3 has 13 amino acids. Looked up from germline, CDR1 is KGHSH and CDR2 is LQKENI. V lost 3 bases and J 4 bases, leaving 10 bases between the germline ends.